The table lists the clone carrying this TCR beta chain with a count of one. 60 Vbeta and 13 Jbeta primers were used in PCR. Profiling relied on immunoSEQ multiplex PCR, and the TCRdb table lists in-frame clones only, not all of them. This table holds some 110,000 clones, approximately 80% found once. The sample comes from a study of cytomegalovirus exposure and HLA in healthy donors. The clonotype originates from a man aged 35 to 55 in good health and CMV-seronegative. The sample taken for sequencing was PBMCs.

Here the CDR3 reads CASSSDTASGNTIYF. Here the CDR3 DNA reads TGTGCCAGCTCATCCGACACAGCCTCTGGAAACACCATATATTTT. This chain uses TRBV18 with TRBJ1-3; D remains ambiguous. Trimming stripped 5 bases from V and 0 bases from J, with 11 bases between. The length of the CDR3 is 15 residues. The V gene's germline CDR1 is KGHSH and CDR2 LQKENI.